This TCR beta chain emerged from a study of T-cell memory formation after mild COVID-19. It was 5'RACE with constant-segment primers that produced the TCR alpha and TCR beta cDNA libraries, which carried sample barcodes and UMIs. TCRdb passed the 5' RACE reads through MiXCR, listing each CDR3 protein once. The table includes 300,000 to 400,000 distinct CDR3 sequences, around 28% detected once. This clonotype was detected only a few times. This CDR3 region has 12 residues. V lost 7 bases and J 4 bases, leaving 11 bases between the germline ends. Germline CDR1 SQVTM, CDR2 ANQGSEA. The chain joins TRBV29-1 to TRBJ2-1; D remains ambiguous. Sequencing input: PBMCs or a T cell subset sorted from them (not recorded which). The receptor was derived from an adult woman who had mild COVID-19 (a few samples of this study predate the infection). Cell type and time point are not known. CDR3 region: CSDSGMYNEQFF. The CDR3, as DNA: TGCAGCGATTCAGGCATGTACAATGAGCAGTTCTTC.